This T cell receptor beta chain emerged from a study of T cells after yellow fever vaccination. Background on the study: Fractions containing few cells were prepared with SMART-Seq v4 Ultra Low Input.

Regarding the study as a whole: Researchers report a weaker secondary response that nonetheless peaked faster, day 5 versus 15. Booster sampling recovered most clones from primary vaccination (nearly 98% CD4, approximately 90% CD8).

TCRdb re-analysed the 5' RACE reads in MiXCR, keeping a single row per CDR3 protein. Here the sample spans about 340,000 distinct CDR3 sequences, around 3.9% being singletons. CDR3 length: 13 residues. V was shortened by 7 bases and J by 0 bases, with 9 bases between the two germline ends. This clonotype was seen many times. Its antigen is unidentified. Sequencing was performed on PBMCs, taken 5 days after the yellow fever booster vaccination. The origin of this receptor is a man aged 18-30 years who received the YFV17D yellow fever vaccine. The V and J genes are TRBV12-3 or TRBV12-4 and TRBJ2-5; the D gene is possibly TRBD1 (6 bases). CDR3 loop: CASNTGNQETQYF. Written as DNA, the CDR3 is TGTGCCAGCAATACAGGGAACCAAGAGACCCAGTACTTC.